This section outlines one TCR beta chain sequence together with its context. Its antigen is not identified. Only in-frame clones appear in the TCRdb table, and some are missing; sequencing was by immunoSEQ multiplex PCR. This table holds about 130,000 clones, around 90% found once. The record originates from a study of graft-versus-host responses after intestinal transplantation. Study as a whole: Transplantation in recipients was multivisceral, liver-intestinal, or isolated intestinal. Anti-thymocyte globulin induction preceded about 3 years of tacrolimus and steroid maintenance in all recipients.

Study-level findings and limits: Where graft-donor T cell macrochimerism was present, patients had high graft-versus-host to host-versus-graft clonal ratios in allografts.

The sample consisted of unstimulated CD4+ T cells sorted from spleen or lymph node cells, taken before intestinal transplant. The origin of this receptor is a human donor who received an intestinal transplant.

CDR3: CASSLERLSTVSEQYF. Here the CDR3 DNA reads TGTGCCAGCAGCTTGGAGAGGCTCAGCACGGTATCCGAGCAGTACTTC. This chain links TRBV5-5 with TRBJ2-7; D unresolved. The CDR3 contains 16 residues. CDR1 and CDR2 from the germline V gene are SGHKS and YYEKEE (reference sequence). V was clipped by 0 bases and J by 6 bases, with 19 bases between them.